The 6 T cell receptor beta chains in this list originate from one sample, sequenced in a study of memory CD4+ T cells and cytomegalovirus serostatus. Sequencing was performed with immunoSEQ multiplex PCR; in TCRdb, only in-frame clones are kept and a portion is missing. The sample has 52,000 or so clones, roughly 79% seen once. Single viable CD3+CD4+CD8-CD45RO+ cells were sorted as the memory CD4+ T cells. Specimen: memory CD4+ T cells from blood. Every receptor here comes from an adult in good health and CMV-seronegative.

This clone was counted between two and nine times. The chain employs TRBV2 and TRBJ1-1; the D gene is possibly TRBD1 (6 bases). CDR3 length: 14 residues. Germline CDR1 SNHLY, CDR2 FYNNEI. The V end was cut by 6 bases, the J end by 5 bases, with 16 bases between. CDR3 nucleotides: TGTGCCAGCAGCGCCACAGGGTTTGGGACTGAAGCTTTCTTT. The encoded protein is CASSATGFGTEAFF.

The chain uses TRBV7-9 and TRBJ2-7, with D possibly TRBD2 on 6 matching bases. This CDR3 has 15 residues. CDR1 and CDR2 from the germline V gene are SEHNR and FQNEAQ (reference sequence). V was trimmed by 5 bases and J by 0 bases, leaving 14 bases between them. This CDR3 is CASSTVDYPSYEQYF. In nucleotides, the CDR3 is TGTGCCAGCAGCACGGTGGACTATCCCTCCTACGAGCAGTACTTC.

This clone was counted a few times. The V and J genes are TRBV4-3 and TRBJ2-7, with 7 bases fitting TRBD2. Germline loops: CDR1 LGHNA, CDR2 YSLEER. V shed 4 bases, J shed 4 bases, and the junction held 13 bases outside the gene matches. This CDR3 comprises 16 residues. The CDR3 protein is CASSLFNGGDGYEQYF. The CDR3 region has the DNA TGCGCCAGCAGCCTCTTCAATGGGGGGGATGGGTACGAGCAGTACTTC.

CDR3 sequence reads: CASTSTGLSPLHF. CDR3 bases: TGTGCCAGCACTAGCACAGGGTTATCACCCCTCCACTTT. The rearrangement links TRBV2 to TRBJ1-6; D is possibly TRBD1 (6 bases). CDR3 size: 13 residues. The germline V and J ends were trimmed by 7 bases and 10 bases, with 14 bases remaining between them. Germline assignment: CDR1 SNHLY and CDR2 FYNNEI.

V and J are TRBV7-8 and TRBJ1-5, with D possibly matching TRBD1 (6 bases). V gave up 5 bases and J gave up 5 bases, with 10 bases separating them. CDR3 length equals 13 residues. Germline values: CDR1 SGHVS, CDR2 FQNEAQ. The chain's CDR3 is CASSRTGYQPQHF. The CDR3 bases are TGTGCCAGCAGCCGTACAGGGTATCAGCCCCAGCATTTT. Full variable domain (remainder filled in from reference TRBV7-8 and TRBJ1-5): GAGVSQSPRYKVAKRGQDVALRCDPISGHVSLFWYQQALGQGPEFLTYFQNEAQLDKSGLPSDRFFAERPEGSVSTLKIQRTQQEDSAVYLCASSRTGYQPQHFGDGTRLSIL.

This chain joins TRBV5-1 and TRBJ2-7; TRBD1 agrees at 9 bases. The CDR3 runs to 15 residues. With V trimmed by 1 base and J by 6 bases, 8 bases remained unmatched. The germline V gene has CDR1 SGHRS and CDR2 YFSETQ. This CDR3 is CASSLSTGGMGEQYF. The CDR3 DNA reads as TGCGCCAGCAGCTTGTCAACAGGGGGCATGGGCGAGCAGTACTTC.